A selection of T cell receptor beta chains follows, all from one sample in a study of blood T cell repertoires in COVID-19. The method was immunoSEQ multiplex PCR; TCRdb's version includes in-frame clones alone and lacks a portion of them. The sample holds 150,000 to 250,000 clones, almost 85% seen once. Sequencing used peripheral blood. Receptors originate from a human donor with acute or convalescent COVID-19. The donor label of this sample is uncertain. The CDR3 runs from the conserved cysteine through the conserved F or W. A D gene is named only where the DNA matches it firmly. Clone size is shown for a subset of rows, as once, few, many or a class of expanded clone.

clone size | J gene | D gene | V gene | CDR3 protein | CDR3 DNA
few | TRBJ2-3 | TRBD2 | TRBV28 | CASSSLAASSTDTQYF | TGTGCCAGCAGCTCACTAGCGGCCTCTAGCACAGATACGCAGTATTTT
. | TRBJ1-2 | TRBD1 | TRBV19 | CASTETGGEDYGYTF | TGTGCCAGTACCGAGACAGGGGGCGAAGACTATGGCTACACCTTC
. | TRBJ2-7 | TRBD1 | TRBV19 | CASAPERQGSALPYYEQYF | TGTGCCAGCGCCCCAGAGCGACAGGGATCAGCCCTGCCTTACTACGAGCAGTACTTC
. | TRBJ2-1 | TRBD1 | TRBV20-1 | CSASPAGTGAYSEQFF | TGCAGTGCTAGTCCGGCCGGGACAGGGGCCTACAGTGAGCAGTTCTTC
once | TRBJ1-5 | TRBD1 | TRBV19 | CASSGLGQGTYAWEQPQHF | TGTGCCAGTAGTGGACTTGGACAGGGGACCTACGCCTGGGAACAGCCCCAGCATTTT
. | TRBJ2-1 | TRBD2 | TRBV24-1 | CATSDFKREYNEQFF | TGTGCCACCAGTGATTTTAAGCGGGAGTACAATGAGCAGTTCTTC
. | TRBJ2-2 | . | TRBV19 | CASSIGGAALTGELFF | TGTGCCAGTAGTATAGGCGGAGCGGCCCTTACCGGGGAGCTGTTTTTT
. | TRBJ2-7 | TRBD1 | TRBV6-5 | CASSQGESYEQYF | TGTGCCAGCAGTCAGGGGGAATCCTACGAGCAGTACTTC
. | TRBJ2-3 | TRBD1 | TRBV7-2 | CASSFATGGPDTQYF | TGTGCCAGCAGCTTCGCGACAGGGGGCCCAGATACGCAGTATTTT
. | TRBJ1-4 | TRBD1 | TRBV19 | CASSIGDRGPGKLFF | TGTGCCAGTAGTATAGGCGACAGGGGTCCCGGAAAACTGTTTTTT
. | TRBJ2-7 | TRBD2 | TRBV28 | CASSPGGLAANEQYF | TGTGCCAGCAGTCCAGGCGGACTAGCAGCGAACGAGCAGTACTTC